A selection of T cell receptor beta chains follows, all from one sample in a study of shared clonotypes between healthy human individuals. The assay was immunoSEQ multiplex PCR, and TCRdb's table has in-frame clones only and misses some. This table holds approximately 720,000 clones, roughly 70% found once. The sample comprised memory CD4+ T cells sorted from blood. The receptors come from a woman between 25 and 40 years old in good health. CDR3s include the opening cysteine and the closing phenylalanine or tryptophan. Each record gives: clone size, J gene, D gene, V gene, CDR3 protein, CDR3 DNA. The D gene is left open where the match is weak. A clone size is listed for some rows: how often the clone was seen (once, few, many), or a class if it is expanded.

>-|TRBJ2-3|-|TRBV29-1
CSVERETDTQYF
TGCAGCGTTGAAAGGGAGACCGATACGCAGTATTTT
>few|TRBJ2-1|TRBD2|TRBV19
CASKKSSGLATRSDEQFF
TGTGCCAGTAAGAAGTCCTCAGGACTAGCGACCCGCTCGGATGAGCAGTTCTTC
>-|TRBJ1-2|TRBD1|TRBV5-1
CASSLDRTGREYGYTF
TGCGCCAGCAGCTTGGACAGGACAGGGCGAGAGTATGGCTACACCTTC
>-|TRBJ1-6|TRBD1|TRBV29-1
CSVTTGTGERSPLHF
TGCAGCGTCACCACCGGGACAGGGGAACGGTCACCCCTCCACTTT
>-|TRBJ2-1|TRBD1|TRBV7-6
CASSLVPGTGSNEQFF
TGTGCCAGCAGCTTAGTTCCCGGGACAGGGTCCAATGAGCAGTTCTTC
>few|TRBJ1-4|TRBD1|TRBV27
CASRKSRQGVWEKLFF
TGTGCCAGCAGGAAATCAAGACAGGGGGTATGGGAAAAACTGTTTTTT
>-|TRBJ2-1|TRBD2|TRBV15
CATSRSGSGRKVEQFF
TGTGCCACCAGCAGAAGTGGGAGCGGGAGAAAGGTTGAGCAGTTCTTC
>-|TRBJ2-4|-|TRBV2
CASSTRESGDIQYF
TGTGCCAGCAGTACCAGGGAAAGTGGGGACATTCAGTACTTC
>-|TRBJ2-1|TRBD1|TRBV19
CATEGQGRNEQFF
TGTGCCACCGAGGGACAGGGGAGGAATGAGCAGTTCTTC
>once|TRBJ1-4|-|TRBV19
CASSASLTGANEKLFF
TGTGCCAGTAGTGCGTCTCTTACGGGGGCTAATGAAAAACTGTTTTTT
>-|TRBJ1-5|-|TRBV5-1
CASSLGPNQPQHF
TGCGCCAGCAGCTTGGGACCTAATCAGCCCCAGCATTTT
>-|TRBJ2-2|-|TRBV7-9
CASSGSTAGELFF
TGTGCCAGCAGCGGGTCGACTGCCGGGGAGCTGTTTTTT
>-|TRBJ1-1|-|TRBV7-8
CASSRPREVRAFF
TGTGCCAGCAGCCGTCCGCGGGAGGTGCGCGCTTTCTTT
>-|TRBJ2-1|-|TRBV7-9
CASSLSREQFF
TGTGCCAGCAGCTTATCCCGAGAGCAGTTCTTC
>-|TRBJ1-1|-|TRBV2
CASSEASDTEAFF
TGTGCCAGCAGTGAAGCCAGTGACACTGAAGCTTTCTTT
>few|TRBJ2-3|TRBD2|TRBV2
CASSFSGLAGGTQYF
TGTGCCAGCAGTTTCTCCGGACTAGCGGGAGGTACGCAGTATTTT
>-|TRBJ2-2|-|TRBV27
CATKTGGTGELFF
TGTGCCACCAAAACAGGCGGCACCGGGGAGCTGTTTTTT
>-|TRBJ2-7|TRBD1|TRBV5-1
CASSKGTGIYEQYF
TGCGCCAGCAGCAAGGGGACAGGGATCTACGAGCAGTACTTC
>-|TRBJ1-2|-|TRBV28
CASVRQAYDYGYTF
TGTGCCAGCGTAAGACAGGCCTACGACTATGGCTACACCTTC
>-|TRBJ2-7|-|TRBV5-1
CASSLRTTGKGEQYF
TGCGCCAGCAGCTTGAGGACTACCGGTAAAGGCGAGCAGTACTTC
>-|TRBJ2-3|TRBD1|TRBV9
CASSVGTARTDTQYF
TGTGCCAGCAGCGTGGGGACAGCCCGCACAGATACGCAGTATTTT
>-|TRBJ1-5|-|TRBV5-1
CASSLGDARNQPQHF
TGCGCCAGCAGCTTGGGGGACGCCCGCAATCAGCCCCAGCATTTT
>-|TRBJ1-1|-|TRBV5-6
CASSRVAAYTEAFF
TGTGCCAGCAGCCGAGTCGCAGCCTACACTGAAGCTTTCTTT
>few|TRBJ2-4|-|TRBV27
CASSFAGAKNIQYF
TGTGCCAGCAGTTTTGCGGGGGCCAAAAACATTCAGTACTTC
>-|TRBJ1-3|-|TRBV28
CASSLDRHSGNTIYF
TGTGCCAGCAGTTTGGACCGCCACTCTGGAAACACCATATATTTT
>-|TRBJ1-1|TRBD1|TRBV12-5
CASGLVLGQGKTEAFF
TGTGCTAGTGGTTTGGTACTCGGACAGGGGAAAACTGAAGCTTTCTTT
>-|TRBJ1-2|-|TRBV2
CASAEGYGYTF
TGTGCCAGCGCTGAGGGCTATGGCTACACCTTC
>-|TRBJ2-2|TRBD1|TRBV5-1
CASSVTGGVSTGELFF
TGCGCCAGCAGCGTAACAGGGGGAGTGTCCACCGGGGAGCTGTTTTTT
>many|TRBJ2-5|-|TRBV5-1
CASSPGVRETQYF
TGCGCCAGCAGCCCCGGGGTACGGGAGACCCAGTACTTC
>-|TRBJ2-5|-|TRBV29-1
CSVESRGKTQYF
TGCAGCGTTGAAAGTAGAGGGAAGACCCAGTACTTC